This TCR beta chain is drawn from a study of graft-versus-host responses after intestinal transplantation. About the research overall: Recipients had multivisceral, liver-intestinal, or isolated intestinal transplants. All recipients got anti-thymocyte globulin induction, then tacrolimus and steroids for about 3 years.

Study conclusions and caveats: GvH clones were identified in recipient marrow, with some first appearing in ileum or blood.

Per the germline V gene, CDR1 is LGHNT and CDR2 is FRNRAP. This CDR3 has 13 amino acids. The trim removed 1 base at V and 11 bases at J, leaving 7 bases unmatched. Researchers processed graft tissue to release intraepithelial and lamina propria lymphocytes. The sample holds a few counts of this clone. The antigen remains unidentified. Sequencing used immunoSEQ multiplex PCR; TCRdb keeps in-frame clones, though not all of them. The sample gives about 5,200 clones, 72% of which show up once; around an eighth is in the top ten. The sequenced sample was ileum tissue, obtained around 37 weeks after intestinal transplant. This TCR came from a human patient who received an intestinal transplant, so some T cells may come from the graft donor. The J gene is TRBJ1-1, the V gene TRBV12-5; 7 positions match TRBD1. The CDR3 nucleotides are TGTGCTAGTGGTTTGGCGGAACAGGGACAGGCTTTCTTT. Its protein is CASGLAEQGQAFF.